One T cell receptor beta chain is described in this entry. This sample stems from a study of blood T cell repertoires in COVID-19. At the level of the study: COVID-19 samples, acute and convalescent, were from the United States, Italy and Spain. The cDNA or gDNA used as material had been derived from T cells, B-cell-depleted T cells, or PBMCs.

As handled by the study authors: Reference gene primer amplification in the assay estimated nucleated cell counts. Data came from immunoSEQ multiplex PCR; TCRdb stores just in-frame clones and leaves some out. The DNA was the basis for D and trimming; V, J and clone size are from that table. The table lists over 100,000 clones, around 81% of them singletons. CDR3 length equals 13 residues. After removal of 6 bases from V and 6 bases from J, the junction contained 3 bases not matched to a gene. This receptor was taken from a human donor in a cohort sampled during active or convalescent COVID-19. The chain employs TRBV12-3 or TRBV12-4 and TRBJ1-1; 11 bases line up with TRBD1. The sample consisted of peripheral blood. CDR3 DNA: TGTGCCAGCAGGGGACAGGGGGTGGCTGAAGCTTTCTTT. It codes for CASRGQGVAEAFF.